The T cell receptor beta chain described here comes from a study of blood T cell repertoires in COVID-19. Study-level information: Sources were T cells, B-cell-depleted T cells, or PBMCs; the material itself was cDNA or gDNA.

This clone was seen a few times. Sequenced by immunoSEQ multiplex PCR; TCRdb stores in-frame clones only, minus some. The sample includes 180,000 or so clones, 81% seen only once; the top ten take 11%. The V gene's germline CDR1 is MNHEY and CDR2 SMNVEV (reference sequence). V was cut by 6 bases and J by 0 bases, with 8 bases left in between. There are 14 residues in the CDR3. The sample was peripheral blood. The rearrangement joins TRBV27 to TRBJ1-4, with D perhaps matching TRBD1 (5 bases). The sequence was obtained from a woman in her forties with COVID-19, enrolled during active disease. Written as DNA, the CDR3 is TGTGCCAGCAGGCTGACAGCAACTAATGAAAAACTGTTTTTT. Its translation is CASRLTATNEKLFF.